These 10 T cell receptor beta chains originate from one sample sequenced in a study of T cells in localized non-small cell lung cancer. Here immunoSEQ multiplex PCR was the method, and the copy in TCRdb shows in-frame clones only, minus some. The sample lists 4,000 to 5,000 clones, about 30% seen once, with more than 4% in the top ten. Sequenced material: lung tumor tissue, taken before any cancer treatment. All receptors come from a man between 40 and 70 years old with stage II lung adenocarcinoma.

This rearrangement joins TRBV19 to TRBJ2-7; D is tentatively TRBD1 or TRBD2 (5 bases each). Per germline, CDR1 LNHDA and CDR2 SQIVND (reference sequence). V lost 3 bases to trimming and J lost 2 bases, with 11 bases between them. CDR3 size: 14 residues. CDR3 sequence (DNA): TGTGCCAGTAGTATTGGGGGATCGACCTACGAGCAGTACTTC. It yields the protein CASSIGGSTYEQYF.

This rearrangement joins TRBV19 to TRBJ2-1; D may be TRBD1 or TRBD2 (5 bases each). Trimming took off 6 bases at V and 16 bases at J, with 22 bases between the two ends. Germline assignment: CDR1 LNHDA and CDR2 SQIVND (reference sequence). The CDR3 is made up of 13 amino acids. In nucleotides, the CDR3 is TGTGCCAGTAGAGAGATGGGGGATTCCATCCAATTCTTC. Translation: CASREMGDSIQFF. The complete variable domain, with remaining parts taken from reference TRBV19 and TRBJ2-1, reads DGGITQSPKYLFRKEGQNVTLSCEQNLNHDAMYWYRQDPGQGLRLIYYSQIVNDFQKGDIAEGYSVSREKKESFPLTVTSAQKNPTAFYLCASREMGDSIQFFGPGTRLTVL.

Only a few counts were recorded for this clone. The genes are TRBV4-1 and TRBJ2-3, with 8 bases identical to TRBD2. With 4 bases clipped from V and 0 bases from J, the junction kept 6 bases outside the gene matches. The length of the CDR3 is 16 residues. Germline V lookup: CDR1 MGHRA, CDR2 YSYEKL. CDR3 residues: CASSLSGSASTDTQYF. The CDR3 coding sequence is TGCGCCAGCAGCCTCAGCGGGAGTGCTAGCACAGATACGCAGTATTTT.

The chain is built from TRBV11-3 and TRBJ1-1; a possible D gene is TRBD1 (6 bases). Trimming stripped 3 bases from V and 1 base from J, with 9 bases between. CDR1 is SGHNT and CDR2 is YENEEA in the germline V gene. The length of the CDR3 is 14 residues. The CDR3 here is CASSLRGQNTEAFF. The CDR3 DNA reads as TGTGCCAGCAGCTTGCGGGGACAGAACACTGAAGCTTTCTTT. The full variable domain, completed using reference TRBV11-3 and TRBJ1-1, is EAGVVQSPRYKIIEKKQPVAFWCNPISGHNTLYWYLQNLGQGPELLIRYENEEAVDDSQLPKDRFSAERLKGVDSTLKIQPAELGDSAVYLCASSLRGQNTEAFFGQGTRLTVV.

The chain carries TRBV28 and TRBJ1-2; the match to TRBD1 covers 10 bases. The V and J ends lost 6 bases and 4 bases, in that order; junction bases with no gene match: 5. Germline assignment: CDR1 MDHEN and CDR2 SYDVKM. The CDR3 is 14 residues long. CDR3: CASRGQGLGYGYTF. The CDR3 region has the DNA TGTGCCAGCAGGGGACAGGGGTTGGGCTATGGCTACACCTTC.

This clone was observed a handful of times. The chain has TRBV11-3 and TRBJ2-5, with 10 bases lining up with TRBD2. The germline V gene encodes CDR1 SGHNT and CDR2 YENEEA. CDR3 length: 16 amino acids. The trim removed 3 bases at V and 3 bases at J, leaving 7 bases unmatched. DNA for the CDR3: TGTGCCAGCAGCTTGGCGGCTAGCGGGAGCGAAGAGACCCAGTACTTC. Translating it yields CASSLAASGSEETQYF.

This clone is medium-sized in the sample. The V and J genes are TRBV28 and TRBJ1-1; D gene ambiguous. Germline lookup yields CDR1 MDHEN and CDR2 SYDVKM. The CDR3 spans 18 residues. V lost 4 bases and J 0 bases, leaving 21 bases between the germline ends. Here the CDR3 reads CASSSPRTDLPMNTEAFF. DNA of the CDR3: TGTGCCAGCAGTTCCCCTCGGACCGACCTACCCATGAACACTGAAGCTTTCTTT.

J is TRBJ1-5 and V is TRBV29-1, with a possible D match to TRBD1 (5 bases). With 6 bases removed from V and 5 bases from J, the gap between germline ends came to 11 bases. The CDR3 has 12 amino acids. The germline gives CDR1 SQVTM, CDR2 ANQGSEA. The CDR3 here is CSVWGVDQPQHF. In nucleotides, the CDR3 is TGCAGCGTCTGGGGGGTCGATCAGCCCCAGCATTTT.

The CDR3 DNA is TGTGCCAGCAGCGAGTCGGGACAGGGCCGGAGGGCTTTCTTT. Translation gives CASSESGQGRRAFF. The V and J genes are TRBV9 and TRBJ1-1, with TRBD1 matching 9 bases. This CDR3 comprises 14 residues. CDR1 SGDLS and CDR2 YYNGEE come from the germline V gene. The ends lost 3 bases at V and 11 bases at J; junction bases unmatched: 11.

This clone was counted a few times. This chain links TRBV11-3 with TRBJ2-1; the match to TRBD2 covers 8 bases. V trimming: 3 bases; J trimming: 2 bases; junction bases outside the gene matches: 3. Looked up from germline, CDR1 is SGHNT and CDR2 is YENEEA. The CDR3 is made up of 15 amino acids. The CDR3 sequence: CASSFSGGTYNEQFF. The CDR3 DNA sequence: TGTGCCAGCAGCTTCTCGGGGGGGACCTACAATGAGCAGTTCTTC.